This entry lists 28 T cell receptor beta chains sequenced from one sample in a study of T cell changes during pregnancy in multiple sclerosis. The protocol was immunoSEQ multiplex PCR, while the TCRdb copy is restricted to in-frame clones and leaves out a portion. The sample consists of about 120,000 clones, 90% to 95% of them appearing once. This sample comprised peripheral blood, obtained before pregnancy. All receptors come from a female donor with multiple sclerosis, enrolled in a pregnancy study.

The genes are TRBV5-6 and TRBJ1-2, with 10 bases that match TRBD1. CDR3 length: 16 amino acids. The V segment lost 0 bases and the J segment 8 bases; nucleotides outside the gene matches: 10. Germline V CDR1 and CDR2: SGHDT, YYEEEE. This chain's CDR3 is CASSLAFGQGERGYTF. CDR3 in DNA: TGTGCCAGCAGCTTGGCCTTCGGACAGGGGGAAAGGGGCTACACCTTC.

The rearrangement joins TRBV4-2 to TRBJ1-5, with D possibly being TRBD1 (5 bases). The V gene lost 0 bases and the J gene lost 7 bases, with 13 bases spanning the gap. Germline V gene sequence: CDR1 LGHNA, CDR2 YNFKEQ. The CDR3 spans 15 residues. CDR3 in amino acids: CASSQDGQGGQPQHF. CDR3 in DNA: TGTGCCAGCAGCCAAGATGGGCAGGGAGGCCAGCCCCAGCATTTT.

This chain links TRBV7-2 with TRBJ1-3; TRBD1 matches 8 bases. The germline CDR1 and CDR2 sequences are SGHTA and FQGNSA. The CDR3 spans 17 residues. V was pared by 2 bases and J by 0 bases, with 6 bases of the junction left unmatched. The CDR3 DNA sequence: TGTGCCAGCAGCTTAAAGCCAGGGGGCATCTCTGGAAACACCATATATTTT. It codes for CASSLKPGGISGNTIYF.

As regards this clone: This sample includes further DNA sequences coding for the same CDR3. The rearrangement uses TRBV18 and TRBJ2-1; D possibly corresponds to TRBD1 (6 bases). V gave up 3 bases and J gave up 0 bases, with 9 bases separating them. From germline, CDR1 is KGHSH and CDR2 LQKENI. CDR3 length: 15 amino acids. CDR3 in DNA: TGTGCCAGCTCACCCAGGGGCAGCTCCTACAATGAGCAGTTCTTC. It is translated as CASSPRGSSYNEQFF.

The V call is TRBV7-9, the J call TRBJ1-5, with a tentative D call TRBD1 (5 bases). V was trimmed by 3 bases and J by 6 bases, leaving 15 bases between them. Germline CDR1 SEHNR, CDR2 FQNEAQ (reference sequence). The length of the CDR3 is 15 residues. In DNA form, the CDR3 reads TGTGCCAGCAGCTTCGGACAAACCGAGAGTCAGCCCCAGCATTTT. This sequence encodes CASSFGQTESQPQHF.

V and J are TRBV5-8 and TRBJ1-3; a weak D match, TRBD1 (6 bases). Germline CDR1 is SGHTS and CDR2 is YDEGEE. Deletions cut 0 bases from V and 0 bases from J, with 13 bases between. The length of the CDR3 is 17 residues. The DNA for the CDR3 is TGTGCCAGCAGCTTGGTTGCAGGGGCGAACTCTGGAAACACCATATATTTT. Encoded protein: CASSLVAGANSGNTIYF.

The rearrangement uses TRBV19 and TRBJ1-5; 10 bases align to TRBD1. The CDR3 sequence is 14 residues long. The trim removed 5 bases at V and 6 bases at J, leaving 4 bases unmatched. Germline lookup yields CDR1 LNHDA and CDR2 SQIVND (reference sequence). CDR3 sequence: CASSLGQGFQPQHF. The DNA of the CDR3 is TGTGCCAGTAGTCTGGGACAGGGGTTTCAGCCCCAGCATTTT.

The chain uses TRBV7-3 and TRBJ2-3; TRBD1 agrees at 7 bases. J gave up 0 bases and V 6 bases, and 3 bases lay outside the gene matches. Germline CDR1 SGHTA, CDR2 FQGTGA. CDR3 length: 14 amino acids. CDR3 DNA: TGTGCCAGCAGTTGGGACAGCAGCACAGATACGCAGTATTTT. Its protein is CASSWDSSTDTQYF.

The CDR3 coding sequence is TGTGCCAGCAGCGAGGGGGCTGAGGGCCTCTCCTACGAGCAGTACTTC. Protein sequence: CASSEGAEGLSYEQYF. The chain couples TRBV9 to TRBJ2-7, with 7 bases lining up with TRBD1. After removal of 3 bases from V and 0 bases from J, the junction contained 9 bases not matched to a gene. The CDR3 extends over 16 amino acids. Germline CDR1 and CDR2: SGDLS and YYNGEE.

The chain uses TRBV19 and TRBJ1-1; D ambiguous. Between the trimmed V and J ends, which lost 4 bases and 2 bases, there was a span of 8 bases. This CDR3 comprises 13 residues. Germline V gene data show CDR1 as LNHDA and CDR2 as SQIVND (reference sequence). CDR3 DNA sequence: TGTGCCAGTAGTAGTCAGACTAACACTGAAGCTTTCTTT. The encoded protein is CASSSQTNTEAFF.

The chain links TRBV30 to TRBJ1-2, with D perhaps TRBD1 (5 bases). Germline loops: CDR1 GTSNPN, CDR2 SVGIG (reference sequence). The CDR3 runs 13 residues. Trimming cost V 7 bases and J 4 bases, with 16 bases left between them. CDR3 sequence reads: CAFVTGWAYGYTF. The DNA of the CDR3 is TGTGCCTTCGTCACAGGATGGGCCTATGGCTACACCTTC.

The chain is built from TRBV2 and TRBJ2-1, with a tentative D call TRBD2 (7 bases). This CDR3 region has 16 residues. Germline V gene lookup returns CDR1 SNHLY and CDR2 FYNNEI. V was pared by 0 bases and J by 7 bases, with 16 bases between. CDR3 in amino acids: CASSEARRGRGNEQFF. CDR3 DNA sequence: TGTGCCAGCAGTGAAGCCAGGCGGGGGAGGGGGAATGAGCAGTTCTTC.

The chain joins TRBV19 to TRBJ1-1; 10 nucleotides match TRBD1. CDR3 size: 16 residues. V lost 4 bases, J lost 3 bases, and 8 bases stayed unmatched. Germline V gene lookup returns CDR1 LNHDA and CDR2 SQIVND (reference sequence). The CDR3 DNA reads as TGTGCCAGTAGTACTCGACAGGGGGCGAGGGACACTGAAGCTTTCTTT. Translated, it gives CASSTRQGARDTEAFF.

This chain uses TRBV6-1 with TRBJ2-7; TRBD1 aligns across 8 bases. The CDR3 is 14 residues long. V was pared by 6 bases and J by 6 bases, with 10 bases of the junction left unmatched. Germline lookup yields CDR1 MNHNS and CDR2 SASEGT. CDR3 amino acids: CASSQKPTGGEQYF. CDR3 coding DNA: TGTGCCAGCAGCCAGAAACCTACAGGGGGCGAGCAGTACTTC.

The chain combines TRBV6-1 with TRBJ2-1; 12 nucleotides align to TRBD2. The CDR3 sequence is 15 residues long. Germline V gene lookup returns CDR1 MNHNS and CDR2 SASEGT. V shed 5 bases and J 4 bases; nucleotides not matched to a gene: 3. CDR3 region: CASSPLAGGYNEQFF. CDR3 coding DNA: TGTGCCAGCAGTCCACTAGCGGGGGGTTACAATGAGCAGTTCTTC.

The chain uses TRBV9 and TRBJ2-5, with TRBD1 matching over 9 bases. J was trimmed by 5 bases and V by 0 bases; bases with no gene match: 8. Per the germline V gene, CDR1 is SGDLS and CDR2 is YYNGEE. The CDR3 has 16 residues. The CDR3 spells CASSVGGTGFGETQYF. CDR3 coding DNA: TGTGCCAGCAGCGTAGGCGGGACAGGGTTCGGGGAGACCCAGTACTTC.

The genes are TRBV6-6 and TRBJ1-2, with TRBD1 identical over 7 bases. J was trimmed by 8 bases and V by 10 bases; bases with no gene match: 7. Per the germline V gene, CDR1 is MNHNY and CDR2 is SVGAGI (reference sequence). CDR3 size: 11 residues. The CDR3 sequence is CAIQTGRGYTF. The CDR3 DNA follows: TGTGCCATCCAGACAGGGCGCGGCTACACCTTC.

This chain joins TRBV19 and TRBJ2-5; TRBD1 agrees at 10 bases. In germline, CDR1 is LNHDA, CDR2 SQIVND (reference sequence). The J segment lost 6 bases and the V segment lost 6 bases, leaving 7 bases of the junction unmatched. CDR3 length: 14 amino acids. In DNA form, the CDR3 reads TGTGCCAGTAGAAGGGACAGGGGTACGAAGACCCAGTACTTC. Protein product: CASRRDRGTKTQYF.

The J gene is TRBJ1-2, the V gene TRBV6-5; D remains ambiguous. Trimming took 2 bases from V and 3 from J, leaving 4 bases between them. The CDR3 covers 12 residues. CDR1 MNHEY and CDR2 SVGAGI come from the germline V gene. The CDR3, as DNA: TGTGCCAGCAGTTACAAGCACTATGGCTACACCTTC. Its protein is CASSYKHYGYTF.

In this sample, this clone turned up a few times. The chain couples TRBV6-6 to TRBJ2-7, with 11 bases matching TRBD1. Germline V gene data show CDR1 as MNHNY and CDR2 as SVGAGI (reference sequence). V dropped 5 bases and J dropped 3; count of bases not matched to a gene: 6. This CDR3 is built from 15 residues. CDR3 loop: CASSHRDRGDYEQYF. In DNA, the CDR3 is TGTGCCAGCAGTCACCGGGACAGGGGGGACTACGAGCAGTACTTC.

CDR3 coding DNA: TGTGCCTGGAGCTTACCTCCCGGGGGAGGAGGGACAGATACGCAGTATTTT. Translating it yields CAWSLPPGGGGTDTQYF. The chain combines TRBV30 with TRBJ2-3; weak D call: TRBD2 (6 bases). Per germline, CDR1 GTSNPN and CDR2 SVGIG (reference sequence). This CDR3 region has 17 residues. Trimming left V 3 bases short and J 3 bases short, with 22 bases between.

The J gene is TRBJ1-1, the V gene TRBV7-3; D unresolved. The CDR3 totals 13 residues. Germline V gives CDR1 SGHTA, CDR2 FQGTGA. The ends were cut back, 4 bases at V and 0 bases at J, with 6 bases in the middle. The CDR3 loop reads CASSSVLNTEAFF. CDR3 DNA sequence: TGTGCCAGCAGCTCGGTCCTGAACACTGAAGCTTTCTTT.

This clone was seen a handful of times. The chain couples TRBV19 to TRBJ1-5, with D unresolved. CDR1 is LNHDA, CDR2 SQIVND, per germline (reference sequence). The CDR3 is made up of 12 amino acids. V was trimmed by 5 bases and J by 4 bases, leaving 6 bases between them. The CDR3 protein is CASSAVNQPQHF. Here the CDR3 DNA reads TGTGCCAGTAGTGCGGTGAATCAGCCCCAGCATTTT.

The rearrangement joins TRBV5-6 to TRBJ2-1; D is undetermined. Germline assignment: CDR1 SGHDT and CDR2 YYEEEE. The CDR3 extends over 16 amino acids. The germline V and J ends were trimmed by 2 bases and 4 bases, with 16 bases remaining between them. Here the CDR3 DNA reads TGTGCCAGCAGCTTCTTAGCTCCTGCCCCATACAATGAGCAGTTCTTC. Residues: CASSFLAPAPYNEQFF.

The chain combines TRBV13 with TRBJ1-1; 7 nucleotides agree with TRBD1. The germline V gene has CDR1 PRHDT and CDR2 FYEKMQ (reference sequence). The ends lost 4 bases at V and 4 bases at J; junction bases unmatched: 9. The CDR3 runs to 15 residues. CDR3 in DNA: TGTGCCAGCAGCTACCCGACAGGGAAGACCACTGAAGCTTTCTTT. Amino acid sequence: CASSYPTGKTTEAFF.

The CDR3 loop reads CASSLSPSTNEQYF. CDR3 DNA sequence: TGTGCCAGCAGCTTAAGCCCTAGTACAAACGAGCAGTACTTC. The chain recombines TRBV11-2 with TRBJ2-7; no definite D call. The length of the CDR3 is 14 residues. The germline V gene encodes CDR1 SGHAT and CDR2 FQNNGV. Trimming left V 2 bases short and J 5 bases short, with 13 bases between.

This sequence joins TRBV9 and TRBJ2-2; maybe TRBD2 (5 bases). This CDR3 comprises 15 residues. Trimming cost V 7 bases and J 1 base, with 14 bases left between them. Germline-derived CDR1 and CDR2 are SGDLS and YYNGEE. CDR3 DNA sequence: TGTGCCAGCGGGGTAGGACTGAGGAACACCGGGGAGCTGTTTTTT. Its translation: CASGVGLRNTGELFF.

The chain joins TRBV5-1 to TRBJ2-3, with TRBD2 matching over 14 bases. With 3 bases clipped from V and 0 bases from J, the junction kept 12 bases outside the gene matches. Germline CDR1 is SGHRS and CDR2 is YFSETQ. This CDR3 is 20 amino acids long. Here the CDR3 DNA reads TGCGCCAGCAGCTCCCCGGGACTAGCGGGGGATCTTCTAAGCACAGATACGCAGTATTTT. Translation: CASSSPGLAGDLLSTDTQYF. The variable domain in full, with the rest retrieved from reference TRBV5-1 and TRBJ2-3, is KAGVTQTPRYLIKTRGQQVTLSCSPISGHRSVSWYQQTPGQGLQFLFEYFSETQRNKGNFPGRFSGRQFSNSRSEMNVSTLELGDSALYLCASSSPGLAGDLLSTDTQYFGPGTRLTVL.